A single sample gave rise to the 12 T cell receptor beta chains below, sequenced in a study of T cell responses to AZD1222 COVID-19 vaccine. Measured with immunoSEQ multiplex PCR; TCRdb has only the in-frame clones, and not every one. The sample holds 110,000 to 150,000 clones, roughly 93% seen once. Here the sequenced sample was peripheral blood, taken after recovery from COVID-19. These receptor sequences come from an adult who had recovered from COVID-19.

The V gene is TRBV3-1 (or the pseudogene TRBV3-2), the J gene TRBJ2-7; 11 bases match TRBD2. Per the germline V gene, CDR1 is LGHDT and CDR2 is YNNKEL (reference sequence). V lost 6 bases to trimming and J lost 2 bases; unmatched junction nucleotides: 3. The CDR3 is made up of 14 amino acids. CDR3 nucleotide sequence: TGTGCCAGCAGGCGGACTAGCGGGCCCTACGAGCAGTACTTC. It yields the protein CASRRTSGPYEQYF.

The rearrangement links TRBV6-5 to TRBJ2-3, with TRBD2 matching 8 bases. This CDR3 contains 15 residues. In germline, CDR1 is MNHEY, CDR2 SVGAGI. Trimming removed 9 bases from V and 5 bases from J; junction bases left unmatched: 13. The CDR3 loop is CARRGTGGMEDTQYF. In nucleotides, the CDR3 is TGTGCCAGGAGGGGTACGGGGGGGATGGAAGATACGCAGTATTTT.

This clone was seen once. The chain carries TRBV7-9 and TRBJ2-7, with 12 positions matching TRBD1. Germline V gene data show CDR1 as SEHNR and CDR2 as FQNEAQ (reference sequence). This CDR3 region has 15 residues. V lost 5 bases, J lost 6 bases, and 8 bases stayed unmatched. The CDR3 region is CASSPPGQGAGEQYF. CDR3 in DNA: TGTGCCAGCAGCCCCCCGGGACAGGGGGCCGGCGAGCAGTACTTC.

The chain combines TRBV10-3 with TRBJ1-1; D call uncertain. V lost 11 bases to trimming and J lost 3 bases, with 13 bases between them. The length of the CDR3 is 12 residues. From germline, CDR1 is ENHRY and CDR2 SYGVKD. CDR3 region: CAVRFGDTEAFF. CDR3 DNA: TGTGCCGTTCGATTTGGGGACACTGAAGCTTTCTTT.

This rearrangement joins TRBV11-2 to TRBJ2-1; TRBD2 is a possible D gene (5 bases). Per germline, CDR1 SGHAT and CDR2 FQNNGV. This CDR3 region has 13 residues. V lost 5 bases, J lost 5 bases, and 10 bases lay in between. Here the CDR3 reads CASSTAVHNEQFF. The DNA of the CDR3 is TGTGCCAGCAGCACAGCGGTTCACAATGAGCAGTTCTTC.

The rearrangement uses TRBV6-5 and TRBJ1-3; D is uncertain. CDR3 length equals 15 residues. Germline loops: CDR1 MNHEY, CDR2 SVGAGI. V was cut by 10 bases and J by 0 bases, with 16 bases left in between. The CDR3 DNA is TGTGCCACCCGAGGGAGTAAGAGCTCTGGAAACACCATATATTTT. Protein sequence: CATRGSKSSGNTIYF.

The V and J genes are TRBV6-5 and TRBJ1-4, with TRBD1 as a possible D gene (6 bases). This CDR3 is 15 amino acids long. Germline assignment: CDR1 MNHEY and CDR2 SVGAGI. V lost 0 bases and J lost 7, with 12 bases in between. CDR3 in amino acids: CASSYSTGAFEKLFF. The DNA for the CDR3 is TGTGCCAGCAGTTACTCCACGGGGGCGTTTGAAAAACTGTTTTTT.

In nucleotides, the CDR3 is TGTGCCAGCAGTGGTGGCGAGCAGTACTTC. As protein: CASSGGEQYF. The V gene is TRBV28, the J gene TRBJ2-7; D is unclear. From germline, CDR1 is MDHEN and CDR2 SYDVKM. CDR3 length equals 10 residues. Trimming took 5 bases from V and 6 from J, leaving 5 bases between them.

This chain connects TRBV28 to TRBJ1-3; D might be TRBD1 (5 bases). From germline, CDR1 is MDHEN and CDR2 SYDVKM. Deletions cut 5 bases from V and 1 base from J, with 6 bases between. The CDR3 contains 13 residues. The CDR3 loop is CASSGGSGNTIYF. The CDR3 DNA reads TGTGCCAGCAGTGGGGGGTCTGGAAACACCATATATTTT.

The chain uses TRBV28 and TRBJ1-2, with D tentatively TRBD1 (5 bases). Between the trimmed V and J ends, which lost 2 bases and 4 bases, there was a span of 11 bases. The germline gives CDR1 MDHEN, CDR2 SYDVKM. The CDR3 runs 14 residues. CDR3 sequence reads: CASSLDGASYGYTF. The CDR3 DNA is TGTGCCAGCAGTTTAGACGGGGCTTCCTATGGCTACACCTTC.

The CDR3 is CSVRTLLTYEQYF. CDR3 DNA sequence: TGCAGCGTGAGGACACTTTTAACCTACGAGCAGTACTTC. This chain joins TRBV29-1 and TRBJ2-7; D is perhaps TRBD1 (5 bases). This CDR3 spans 13 amino acids. V was clipped by 6 bases and J by 2 bases, with 14 bases between them. Germline V gene lookup returns CDR1 SQVTM and CDR2 ANQGSEA.

The J gene is TRBJ2-3, the V gene TRBV9, with TRBD1 matching 7 bases. CDR3 length: 18 amino acids. Germline CDR1 SGDLS, CDR2 YYNGEE. With 0 bases clipped from V and 2 bases from J, the junction kept 12 bases outside the gene matches. The CDR3 loop reads CASSVARWGTGDTDTQYF. The DNA for the CDR3 is TGTGCCAGCAGCGTAGCCAGGTGGGGCACAGGGGACACAGATACGCAGTATTTT.